This T cell receptor (beta chain) was profiled in a study of cytomegalovirus exposure and HLA in healthy donors. Study-level background: Researchers previously reported finding fewer than 120 million unique TCR beta sequences from about 179 million T cells.

About this clone itself: Its specificity is unknown.

PCR primers comprised 60 Vbeta and 13 Jbeta primers. Assay used: immunoSEQ multiplex PCR; TCRdb lists only in-frame clones, some missing. The sample has some 120,000 clones; roughly 80% are singletons. There are 15 residues in the CDR3. The J segment lost 1 base and the V segment lost 5 bases, leaving 3 bases of the junction unmatched. Germline CDR1 and CDR2: SNHLY and FYNNEI. Whole-study findings and limits: In a later analysis, around 18,000 TCR beta sequences were associated with HLA alleles at 0.05 false discovery rate.

Sequences were obtained from PBMCs. This TCR was sampled from a female donor in good health and CMV-seronegative. The chain uses TRBV2 and TRBJ2-2; 8 bases are shared with TRBD1. CDR3 sequence reads: CASSPGQGNTGELFF. In nucleotides, the CDR3 is TGTGCCAGCAGTCCCGGACAGGGGAACACCGGGGAGCTGTTTTTT.